This TCR beta chain was sequenced during a study of beta chain features in type 1 diabetes. Whole-study findings and limits: Over-representation of high TCR-expressing cells was a possible consequence of cDNA sequencing.

In this sample, this clone turned up a few times. The target antigen is unknown. Isolated RNA was reverse transcribed in full, so expressed TCRB transcripts were sequenced. TCRdb's table, derived via immunoSEQ multiplex PCR, lists solely in-frame clones and lacks some. Counted here are about 360,000 clones, around 12% occurring once; the ten biggest clones make up more than 0.015%. CDR1 is GTSNPN and CDR2 is SVGIG in the germline V gene (reference sequence). V lost 2 bases and J lost 6, with 10 bases in between. The length of the CDR3 is 13 residues. Specimen: naive CD4+ T cells from blood. This receptor was identified in a man aged 18 to 29 in good health. The chain links TRBV30 to TRBJ1-4, with no clear D. CDR3 in amino acids: CAWSPGVDEKLFF. CDR3 sequence (DNA): TGTGCCTGGAGTCCCGGGGTGGATGAAAAACTGTTTTTT.